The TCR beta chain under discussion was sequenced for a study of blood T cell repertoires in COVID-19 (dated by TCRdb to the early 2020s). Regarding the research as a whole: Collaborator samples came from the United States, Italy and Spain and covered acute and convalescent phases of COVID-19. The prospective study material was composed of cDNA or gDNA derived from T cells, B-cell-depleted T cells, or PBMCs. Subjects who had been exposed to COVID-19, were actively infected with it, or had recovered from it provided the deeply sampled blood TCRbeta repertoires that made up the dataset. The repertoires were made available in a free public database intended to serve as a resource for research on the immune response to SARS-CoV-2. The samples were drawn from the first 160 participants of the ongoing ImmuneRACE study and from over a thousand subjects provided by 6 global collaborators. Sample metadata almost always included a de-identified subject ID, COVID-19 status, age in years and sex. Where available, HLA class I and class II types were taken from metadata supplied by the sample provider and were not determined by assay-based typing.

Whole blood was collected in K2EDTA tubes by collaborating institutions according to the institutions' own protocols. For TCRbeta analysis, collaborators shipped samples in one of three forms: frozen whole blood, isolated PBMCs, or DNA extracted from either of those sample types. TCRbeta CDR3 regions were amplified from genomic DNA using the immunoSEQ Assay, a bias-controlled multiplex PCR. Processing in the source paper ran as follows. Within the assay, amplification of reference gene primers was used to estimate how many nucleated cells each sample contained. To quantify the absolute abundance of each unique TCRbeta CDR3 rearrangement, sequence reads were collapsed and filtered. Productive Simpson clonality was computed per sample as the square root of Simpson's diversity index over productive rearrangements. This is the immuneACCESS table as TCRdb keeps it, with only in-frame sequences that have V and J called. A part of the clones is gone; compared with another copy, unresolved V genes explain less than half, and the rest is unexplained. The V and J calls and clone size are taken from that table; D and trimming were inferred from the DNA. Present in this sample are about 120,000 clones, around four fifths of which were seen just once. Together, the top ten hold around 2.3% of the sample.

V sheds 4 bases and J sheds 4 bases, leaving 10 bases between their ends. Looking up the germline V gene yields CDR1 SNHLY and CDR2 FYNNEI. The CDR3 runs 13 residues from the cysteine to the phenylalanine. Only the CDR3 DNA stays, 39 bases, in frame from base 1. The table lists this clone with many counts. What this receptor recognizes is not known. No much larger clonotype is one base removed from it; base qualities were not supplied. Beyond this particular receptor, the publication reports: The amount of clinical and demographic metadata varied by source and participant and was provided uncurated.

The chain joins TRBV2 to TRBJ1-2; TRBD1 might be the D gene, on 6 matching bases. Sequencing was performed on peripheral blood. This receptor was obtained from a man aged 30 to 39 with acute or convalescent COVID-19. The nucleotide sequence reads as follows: TGTGCCAGCAGTGGGCAGGGGATCTATGGCTACACCTTC. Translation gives CASSGQGIYGYTF.